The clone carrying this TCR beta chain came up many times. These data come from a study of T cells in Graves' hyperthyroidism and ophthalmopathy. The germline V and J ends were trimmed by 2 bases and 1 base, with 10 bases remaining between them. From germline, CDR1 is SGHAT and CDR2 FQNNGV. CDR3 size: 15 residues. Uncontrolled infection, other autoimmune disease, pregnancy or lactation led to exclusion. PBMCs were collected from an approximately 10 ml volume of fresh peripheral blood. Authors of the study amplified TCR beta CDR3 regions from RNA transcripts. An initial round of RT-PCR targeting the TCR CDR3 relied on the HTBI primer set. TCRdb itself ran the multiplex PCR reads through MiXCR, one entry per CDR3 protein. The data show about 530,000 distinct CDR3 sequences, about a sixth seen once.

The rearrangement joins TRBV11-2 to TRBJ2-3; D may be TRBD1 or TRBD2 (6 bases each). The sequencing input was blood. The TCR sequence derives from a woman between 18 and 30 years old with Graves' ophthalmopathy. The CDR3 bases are TGTGCCAGCAGCTTAATCGGGGGCCGCACAGATACGCAGTATTTT. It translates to CASSLIGGRTDTQYF.